This note documents a single T cell receptor (beta chain) sequence. Its specificity is not known. Clones were sequenced by immunoSEQ multiplex PCR, and TCRdb holds only the in-frame ones, with some missing. The table has about 2 million clones, about 95% seen once; the top ten hold about 1.1%. Naive CD8 cells lacked CD45RO and underwent positive selection for CCR7, leaving out terminally differentiated effector memory CD45RA+ cells. The data stem from a study of shared clonotypes between healthy human individuals. The germline gives CDR1 SGHAT, CDR2 FQNNGV. CDR3 length equals 15 residues. V lost 3 bases and J 0 bases, leaving 9 bases between the germline ends. Study outcomes and limitations: Shared across four donors were about 4.6% of the naive CD4 clonotypes. Among the subsets, naive ones generally showed larger estimated richness than memory ones.

This rearrangement joins TRBV11-2 to TRBJ1-3; D gene ambiguous. The receptor's source is a man aged 18-30 years in good health. Source material: naive CD8+ T cells sorted from blood. CDR3: CASSFFAGSGNTIYF. The DNA of the CDR3 is TGTGCCAGCAGCTTTTTCGCGGGCTCTGGAAACACCATATATTTT.